The T cell receptor beta chain under discussion was sequenced for a study of cytomegalovirus exposure and HLA in healthy donors. Findings and caveats of the study: Reports indicated that the classifier achieved high specificity and sensitivity in diagnosing cytomegalovirus status. Per a later analysis, 15,000 to 20,000 TCR beta sequences showed association with HLA alleles at 0.05 false discovery rate. Most subjects' HLA-A and HLA-B alleles were reportedly predicted from TCR beta sequences.

About this clone itself: Its matching antigen is unknown.

Trimming removed 1 base at V and 1 base at J, with 4 bases between. This CDR3 comprises 13 residues. CDR1 is LNHNV, CDR2 YYDKDF, per germline (reference sequence). These donors counted as nominally healthy when sampled, but unrecorded immune exposures were likely. Amplification used 60 Vbeta primers and 13 Jbeta primers. TCRdb keeps only in-frame clones here, not all; method: immunoSEQ multiplex PCR. The sample table sets out about 52,000 clones. This clonotype was sampled from a woman aged 50 to 60 in good health and CMV-seropositive. Sequenced: PBMCs. The chain carries TRBV15 and TRBJ2-5; no clear D gene. CDR3 in DNA: TGTGCCACCAGCAGAGTAGTCCAAGAGACCCAGTACTTC. Amino acids: CATSRVVQETQYF.